A single sample gave rise to the 21 T cell receptor beta chains below, sequenced in a study of breast tumors, draining lymph nodes, adjacent tissues. TCRdb processed the multiplex PCR reads anew with MiXCR; each CDR3 protein has one entry. Found here are about 230,000 distinct CDR3 sequences, approximately 29% of them singletons; the top ten hold about 1.4%. Breast cancer patients provided tissue from their axillary draining lymph nodes. Sequenced sample: axillary lymph node tissue. The receptors stem from a female donor with breast cancer. Some clones in this sample may be carry-over from other donors' samples.

This clonotype was detected ten times or more. A read error may account for a junction end that differs from germline. V usage is TRBV29-1 and J usage is TRBJ1-2, with unresolved D. CDR1 SQVTM and CDR2 ANQGSEA come from the germline V gene. The CDR3 sequence is 12 residues long. As DNA, the CDR3 is TGCAGCGTTGAATACAGCAACTATGGCTACGCCTTC. It encodes CSVEYSNYGYAF.

This sequence joins TRBV20-1 and TRBJ2-3; 9 nucleotides align to TRBD2. This CDR3 spans 14 amino acids. Trimming cost V 4 bases and J 11 bases; bases outside gene matches: 13. CDR1 and CDR2 (germline): DFQATT, SNEGSKA (reference sequence). Here the CDR3 reads CSANRLAEGDEQYF. CDR3 bases: TGCAGTGCTAATCGACTAGCGGAAGGCGATGAGCAGTATTTT.

In its sample, this clonotype was seen many times. The rearrangement joins TRBV19 to TRBJ1-5, with 9 bases identical to TRBD1. CDR1 is LNHDA, CDR2 SQIVND, per germline (reference sequence). This CDR3 has 16 amino acids. V was clipped by 7 bases and J by 2 bases; unmatched bases: 9. The CDR3 loop reads CASKSSRTGGNQPQHF. Here the CDR3 DNA reads TGTGCCAGTAAGTCATCCCGGACAGGGGGCAATCAGCCCCAGCATTTT.

This clonotype was counted at least ten times. The chain recombines TRBV5-1 with TRBJ2-7; 10 bases map to TRBD2. The CDR3 covers 15 residues. After removal of 1 base from V and 3 bases from J, the junction contained 4 bases not matched to a gene. Looked up from germline, CDR1 is SGHRS and CDR2 is YFSETQ. The CDR3 DNA is TGCGCCAGCAGCTTGACTAGCGGGAATATCTACGAGCAGTACTTC. Its translation is CASSLTSGNIYEQYF.

This clonotype has just a few counts. This chain links TRBV11-2 with TRBJ1-1; 9 bases agree with TRBD1. Germline trimming cut 1 base from V and 5 bases from J; bases unmatched to any gene: 5. The CDR3 consists of 15 residues. Germline assignment: CDR1 SGHAT and CDR2 FQNNGV. The CDR3, as DNA: TGTGCCAGCAGCTTAGTTGCGACAGGGGGTACTGAAGCTTTCTTT. Translated, it gives CASSLVATGGTEAFF.

Ten or more counts support this clonotype. The CDR3, as DNA: TGTGCCAGCAGCTTTAAGTTCACAGATACGCAGTATTTT. Its translation: CASSFKFTDTQYF. The J gene is TRBJ2-3, the V gene TRBV7-2; D not certain. This CDR3 spans 13 amino acids. V was trimmed by 3 bases and J by 2 bases, leaving 6 bases between them. Germline V lookup: CDR1 SGHTA, CDR2 FQGNSA.

This clonotype was detected ten times or more. The chain uses TRBV5-1 and TRBJ2-3; 11 nucleotides line up with TRBD2. Losses at the gene ends were 0 bases for V and 4 bases for J; bases not matched to a gene: 7. CDR1 is SGHRS, CDR2 YFSETQ, per germline. The CDR3 is 17 amino acids. In nucleotides, the CDR3 is TGCGCCAGCAGCTTGGAGGTTAGCGGGAGGGCCTCAGATACGCAGTATTTT. This codes for CASSLEVSGRASDTQYF.

The chain combines TRBV12-3 or TRBV12-4 with TRBJ2-1; tentative D call: TRBD1 (5 bases). This CDR3 region has 15 residues. Trimming stripped 3 bases from V and 5 bases from J, with 14 bases between. CDR3: CASSFRVVVDNEQFF. In DNA form, the CDR3 reads TGTGCCAGCAGTTTCAGGGTAGTCGTTGACAATGAGCAGTTCTTC.

This sequence joins TRBV7-2 and TRBJ1-5; 9 nucleotides align to TRBD1. CDR3 length equals 14 residues. Germline CDR1 and CDR2: SGHTA and FQGNSA. V was pared by 7 bases and J by 7 bases, with 8 bases of the junction left unmatched. The CDR3 region is CASTSGTGLQPQHF. As DNA, the CDR3 is TGTGCCAGCACTTCCGGGACAGGGCTCCAGCCCCAGCATTTT. The variable domain in full, completed from reference TRBV7-2 and TRBJ1-5, reads GAGVSQSPSNKVTEKGKDVELRCDPISGHTALYWYRQSLGQGLEFLIYFQGNSAPDKSGLPSDRFSAERTGGSVSTLTIQRTQQEDSAVYLCASTSGTGLQPQHFGDGTRLSIL.

This clonotype appeared many times. CDR3 sequence: CASSARDTSNTEAFF. CDR3 DNA: TGTGCCAGCAGCGCACGAGACACCTCCAACACTGAAGCTTTCTTT. The J gene is TRBJ1-1, the V gene TRBV7-8, with no clear D. This CDR3 comprises 15 residues. From germline, CDR1 is SGHVS and CDR2 FQNEAQ. V lost 5 bases to trimming and J lost 2 bases, with 15 bases between them.

This clonotype was seen many times. This rearrangement joins TRBV7-2 to TRBJ2-1; possibly TRBD1 or TRBD2 for D (5 bases each). There are 16 residues in the CDR3. Trimming pared 7 bases from V and 2 bases from J, leaving 18 bases between. Germline V gene lookup returns CDR1 SGHTA and CDR2 FQGNSA. CDR3 sequence reads: CASTIGASMTYNEQFF. The CDR3 region has the DNA TGTGCCAGCACCATAGGGGCTAGCATGACCTACAATGAGCAGTTCTTC.

At least ten counts were recorded for this clonotype. The gene calls are TRBV10-3 and TRBJ2-5, with TRBD2 matching 15 bases. This CDR3 has 16 residues. V trimming: 10 bases; J trimming: 5 bases; junction bases outside the gene matches: 11. CDR1 and CDR2 (germline): ENHRY, SYGVKD. The CDR3 bases are TGTGCCACACAGGACGGACTAGCGGGAGGGGGGGAGACCCAGTACTTC. Protein sequence: CATQDGLAGGGETQYF.

This clonotype has at least ten counts. This chain uses TRBV11-2 with TRBJ2-2, with TRBD2 as a possible D gene (5 bases). The CDR3 is 17 residues long. V gave up 5 bases and J gave up 5 bases, with 21 bases separating them. From germline, CDR1 is SGHAT and CDR2 FQNNGV. The CDR3 spells CASSPKSTSPGTGELFF. DNA of the CDR3: TGTGCCAGCAGCCCTAAGAGCACGTCCCCGGGAACCGGGGAGCTGTTTTTT.

This clonotype was observed a few times. This may be a read error: a much more frequent sequence differs by one nucleotide. The chain recombines TRBV5-6 with TRBJ2-7; D is possibly TRBD1 (6 bases). The V and J ends lost 4 bases and 0 bases respectively, with 14 bases between them. The germline CDR1 and CDR2 sequences are SGHDT and YYEEEE. The CDR3 is 15 amino acids. DNA for the CDR3: TGTGCCAGCAGCATGAGACAGGCACTCTCCTACGAGCAGTACTTC. Its protein product is CASSMRQALSYEQYF.

The CDR3 bases are TGTGCCAGCAGTTACTCCCGGACAGGTTTTTCCTACGAGCAGTACTTC. It specifies CASSYSRTGFSYEQYF. This chain connects TRBV6-2 or TRBV6-3 to TRBJ2-7, with 7 bases that match TRBD1. The CDR3 loop spans 16 amino acids. The V segment lost 0 bases and the J segment 1 base; nucleotides outside the gene matches: 6. The germline gives CDR1 MNHEY, CDR2 SVGEGT.

The rearrangement uses TRBV7-2 and TRBJ1-4, with D uncertain. Trimming shortened V by 5 bases and J by 0 bases, and 4 bases separated the two germline ends. Germline V lookup: CDR1 SGHTA, CDR2 FQGNSA. This CDR3 spans 13 amino acids. The CDR3 here is CASSPATNEKLFF. CDR3 bases: TGTGCCAGCAGCCCCGCAACTAATGAAAAACTGTTTTTT.

At least ten counts were recorded for this clonotype. This sequence joins TRBV7-2 and TRBJ2-1; D is perhaps TRBD1 (6 bases). Germline V gives CDR1 SGHTA, CDR2 FQGNSA. V lost 1 base and J lost 4, with 11 bases in between. The CDR3 spans 15 residues. The CDR3 region has the DNA TGTGCCAGCAGCTTAGGTCAGGGGAGTTACAATGAGCAGTTCTTC. Translation: CASSLGQGSYNEQFF.

The sample holds a few counts of this clonotype. This chain links TRBV27 with TRBJ2-7; possibly TRBD1 for D (6 bases). From germline, CDR1 is MNHEY and CDR2 SMNVEV (reference sequence). The V end was cut by 3 bases, the J end by 2 bases, with 14 bases between. This CDR3 spans 15 amino acids. CDR3 in amino acids: CASSLNRVGAYEQYF. In nucleotides, the CDR3 is TGTGCCAGCAGTTTGAACAGGGTGGGGGCCTACGAGCAGTACTTC.

A note on this clonotype: Being one base from a much bigger clone, this may be a read error. V gene TRBV6-6 combines with J gene TRBJ1-2; perhaps TRBD1 as D (6 bases). CDR1 is MNHNY and CDR2 is SVGAGI in the germline V gene (reference sequence). V was clipped by 6 bases and J by 8 bases, with 13 bases between them. This CDR3 region has 12 residues. The CDR3 protein is CASRAGGAGYTF. The CDR3 region has the DNA TGTGCCAGCAGGGCCGGGGGGGCCGGCTACACCTTC.

Comment on this clonotype: The junction shows a germline mismatch at one end, possibly a read error. J is TRBJ2-7 and V is TRBV7-2, with 10 bases that match TRBD2. From germline, CDR1 is SGHTA and CDR2 FQGNSA. There are 14 residues in the CDR3. The CDR3 sequence: CASRRTSGAYEQCF. The CDR3 nucleotides are TGTGCCAGCAGGCGGACTAGCGGAGCCTACGAGCAGTGTTTC. The full variable domain, completed using reference TRBV7-2 and TRBJ2-7, is GAGVSQSPSNKVTEKGKDVELRCDPISGHTALYWYRQSLGQGLEFLIYFQGNSAPDKSGLPSDRFSAERTGGSVSTLTIQRTQQEDSAVYLCASRRTSGAYEQCFGPGTRLTVT.

In this sample, this clonotype turned up many times. J is TRBJ2-1 and V is TRBV19; D is possibly TRBD2 (9 bases). The CDR3 spans 16 residues. Germline lookup yields CDR1 LNHDA and CDR2 SQIVND (reference sequence). Deletions cut 4 bases from V and 7 bases from J, with 20 bases between. Here the CDR3 DNA reads TGTGCCAGTAGTACAGGGGGCCTAGCGGGAATGAATGAGCAGTTCTTC. Protein product: CASSTGGLAGMNEQFF. Together with reference TRBV19 and TRBJ2-1, the CDR3 gives the full variable domain: DGGITQSPKYLFRKEGQNVTLSCEQNLNHDAMYWYRQDPGQGLRLIYYSQIVNDFQKGDIAEGYSVSREKKESFPLTVTSAQKNPTAFYLCASSTGGLAGMNEQFFGPGTRLTVL.